This TCR beta chain comes out of a study of T cell clonotyping in hematopoietic cell transplantation. The CDR3 is made up of 15 amino acids. The J segment lost 0 bases and the V segment lost 5 bases, leaving 6 bases of the junction unmatched. CDR1 is MNHEY, CDR2 SVGAGI, per germline. Using immunoSEQ multiplex PCR, the repertoire was profiled, and TCRdb retains in-frame clones only, with some absent. There are some 7,400 clones in the sample; approximately 87% occur only once, and less than 7% lies in the top ten. The source was PBMCs, collected 100 days after allogeneic stem cell transplant. The rearrangement uses TRBV6-5 and TRBJ2-7; 8 bases agree with TRBD1. The clonotype originates from a male patient aged 45-60 years who had an allogeneic stem cell transplant from a related donor, so the T cells may come from the graft donor. Some clones in this sample may be carry-over from other donors' samples. The CDR3 loop reads CASSPLQGDSYEQYF. The CDR3 coding sequence is TGTGCCAGCAGTCCCCTACAGGGGGACTCCTACGAGCAGTACTTC.